One and the same sample provided the 2 T cell receptor beta chains below, sequenced in a study of spatial heterogeneity in lung cancer. Noted time point: sample taken at primary tumor resection. From tumor, nontumor lung or frozen PBMC, whole RNA was taken unsorted for sequencing. One entry per CDR3 protein results from TCRdb running MiXCR on the 5' RACE reads. The table has over 90,000 distinct CDR3 sequences, 7.5% to 10% seen once; the top ten hold 6.9%. The sample here was PBMCs, taken at surgery. These receptors all stem from a male donor with early-stage non-small cell lung cancer.

This clonotype was seen ten or more times. The rearrangement joins TRBV30 to TRBJ1-5; weak D call: TRBD1 (6 bases). The V end was cut by 0 bases, the J end by 0 bases, with 9 bases between. The CDR3 has 15 residues. Germline lookup yields CDR1 GTSNPN and CDR2 SVGIG (reference sequence). This CDR3 is CAWSVSGHSNQPQHF. CDR3 nucleotide sequence: TGTGCCTGGAGTGTATCGGGACATAGCAATCAGCCCCAGCATTTT.

The CDR3, as DNA: TGCAGCGTTGAAGAAGGGACAGATACGCAGTATTTT. This sequence encodes CSVEEGTDTQYF. The rearrangement uses TRBV29-1 and TRBJ2-3; no clear D. V lost 0 bases and J 3 bases, leaving 4 bases between the germline ends. The CDR3 sequence is 12 residues long. From germline, CDR1 is SQVTM and CDR2 ANQGSEA.